These 22 T cell receptor beta chains originate from one sample sequenced in a study of cytomegalovirus exposure and HLA in healthy donors. Use of 60 Vbeta and 13 Jbeta primers characterized the PCR. The protocol was immunoSEQ multiplex PCR, while the TCRdb copy is restricted to in-frame clones and leaves out a portion. This sample has roughly 100,000 clones, with around 80% found just once. The specimen sequenced was PBMCs. These receptors were obtained from a man aged 18 to 30 in good health and CMV-seronegative.

This clone was observed a few times. The chain joins TRBV6-6 to TRBJ1-1, with no clear D. Trimming removed 0 bases at V and 13 bases at J, with 18 bases between. Germline V gives CDR1 MNHNY, CDR2 SVGAGI (reference sequence). There are 14 residues in the CDR3. The CDR3 loop is CASSYSKGGKDDFF. DNA of the CDR3: TGTGCCAGCAGTTACTCGAAGGGAGGGAAAGATGATTTCTTT.

This chain connects TRBV14 to TRBJ1-2; 10 bases map to TRBD1. This CDR3 is built from 16 residues. Trimming removed 1 base from V and 4 bases from J; junction bases left unmatched: 6. CDR1 is SGHDN, CDR2 FVKESK, per germline. CDR3 nucleotides: TGTGCCAGCAGCCAAGTCCGGACAGGGGGAGTCTATGGCTACACCTTC. Translation: CASSQVRTGGVYGYTF.

The rearrangement links TRBV5-1 to TRBJ1-5, with 7 bases that match TRBD1. J gave up 2 bases and V 2 bases, and 1 base lay outside the gene matches. CDR3 length: 14 amino acids. In germline, CDR1 is SGHRS, CDR2 YFSETQ. The CDR3 protein is CASSFGTGNQPQHF. DNA for the CDR3: TGCGCCAGCAGCTTCGGGACAGGCAATCAGCCCCAGCATTTT.

Points on this clone: Relative to the germline gene, one junction end is altered; a read error may explain this. The chain couples TRBV5-1 to TRBJ1-1; D gene ambiguous. Germline CDR1 SGHRS, CDR2 YFSETQ. The CDR3 is 16 residues long. CDR3 sequence (DNA): TGTGCCAGCAGCTTGTTCTGGTGGCAGGTCAACACTGAAGCTTTCTTT. This translates into CASSLFWWQVNTEAFF.

This chain connects TRBV18 to TRBJ2-7, with D perhaps TRBD1 (6 bases). CDR1 KGHSH and CDR2 LQKENI come from the germline V gene. The V end was cut by 6 bases, the J end by 7 bases, with 16 bases between. This CDR3 is built from 13 residues. CDR3 in DNA: TGTGCCAGCTCGCCTTACAGGGAGCAAGAGCAGTACTTC. It yields the protein CASSPYREQEQYF.

V is TRBV28 and J is TRBJ2-3; tentative D call: TRBD2 (6 bases). CDR3 length: 15 residues. Germline assignment: CDR1 MDHEN and CDR2 SYDVKM. Trimming removed 2 bases at V and 1 base at J, with 10 bases between. CDR3 amino acids: CASSLEPSGTDTQYF. For the CDR3, the DNA is TGTGCCAGCAGTTTAGAGCCTAGCGGCACAGATACGCAGTATTTT.

The rearrangement joins TRBV28 to TRBJ2-7; possible D gene TRBD2, 6 bases. The CDR3 consists of 15 residues. The germline V gene encodes CDR1 MDHEN and CDR2 SYDVKM. V shed 5 bases and J shed 2 bases, with 16 bases lying between them. The CDR3 reads CASSPPGLVTYEQYF. The CDR3 coding sequence is TGTGCCAGCAGTCCTCCGGGACTCGTCACCTACGAGCAGTACTTC.

The genes are TRBV11-2 and TRBJ2-1, with 10 bases lining up with TRBD1. The CDR3 has 15 amino acids. The J segment lost 10 bases and the V segment lost 1 base, leaving 7 bases of the junction unmatched. CDR1 is SGHAT, CDR2 FQNNGV, per germline. The CDR3 region has the DNA TGTGCCAGCAGCTTAGTTAGGGACAGGGGACGGGAGCAGTTCTTC. Translated, it gives CASSLVRDRGREQFF.

This clone was seen just once. This rearrangement joins TRBV11-3 to TRBJ2-1, with 11 nucleotides matching TRBD1. In germline, CDR1 is SGHNT, CDR2 YENEEA. J lost 0 bases, V lost 4 bases, and 14 bases had no gene match. The length of the CDR3 is 20 residues. The CDR3 bases are TGTGCCAGCAGCTCCCCCCGGGGACAGGGGGTCCACAGCTCCTACAATGAGCAGTTCTTC. Translation gives CASSSPRGQGVHSSYNEQFF.

The gene calls are TRBV28 and TRBJ2-7; D gene unclear. Germline V lookup: CDR1 MDHEN, CDR2 SYDVKM. The CDR3 runs to 12 residues. V dropped 2 bases and J dropped 5 bases, with 7 bases sitting between them. The CDR3 loop is CASSLTQDEQYF. The CDR3 DNA reads as TGTGCCAGCAGTTTAACGCAGGACGAGCAGTACTTC.

This chain links TRBV7-2 with TRBJ2-5; TRBD2 aligns across 9 bases. Germline values: CDR1 SGHTA, CDR2 FQGNSA. Trimming cost V 0 bases and J 3 bases; bases outside gene matches: 5. The CDR3 spans 16 residues. CDR3 sequence: CASSLANSGRKETQYF. Here the CDR3 DNA reads TGTGCCAGCAGCTTAGCTAATAGCGGGAGAAAAGAGACCCAGTACTTC. The variable domain in full, completed from reference TRBV7-2 and TRBJ2-5, reads GAGVSQSPSNKVTEKGKDVELRCDPISGHTALYWYRQSLGQGLEFLIYFQGNSAPDKSGLPSDRFSAERTGGSVSTLTIQRTQQEDSAVYLCASSLANSGRKETQYFGPGTRLLVL.

The chain recombines TRBV27 with TRBJ2-2; 8 positions agree with TRBD1. CDR1 MNHEY and CDR2 SMNVEV come from the germline V gene (reference sequence). V lost 4 bases and J lost 7; bases outside the gene matches: 11. The CDR3 runs to 16 residues. The CDR3 sequence: CASSSRRQGWNGELFF. The DNA for the CDR3 is TGTGCCAGCAGTTCTAGACGACAGGGGTGGAACGGGGAGCTGTTTTTT.

This clone has more than one count but fewer than ten. V gene TRBV6-1 combines with J gene TRBJ2-7; 10 nucleotides line up with TRBD2. This CDR3 has 14 residues. Trimming took 3 bases from V and 7 from J; bases not matched to a gene: 6. The germline V gene has CDR1 MNHNS and CDR2 SASEGT. The CDR3 DNA sequence: TGTGCCAGCAGTGATAGGACTAGCGGAGGGGAGCAGTACTTC. Translated: CASSDRTSGGEQYF.

This chain links TRBV5-5 with TRBJ1-2; 7 bases are a match to TRBD1. In germline, CDR1 is SGHKS, CDR2 YYEKEE (reference sequence). The junction had 11 bases not matched to a gene; V was cut back by 4 bases and J by 5 bases. The CDR3 has 15 residues. The CDR3 DNA follows: TGTGCCAGCAGCCCGACAGGGCTGGGAGAATATGGCTACACCTTC. This encodes CASSPTGLGEYGYTF.

The chain is built from TRBV29-1 and TRBJ2-3; a weak D match, TRBD1 (6 bases). V shed 3 bases and J shed 2 bases, with 9 bases lying between them. The CDR3 is 13 residues long. Per germline, CDR1 SQVTM and CDR2 ANQGSEA. CDR3 region: CSVETGYTDTQYF. In DNA form, the CDR3 reads TGCAGCGTTGAGACAGGCTACACAGATACGCAGTATTTT.

V gene TRBV7-2 combines with J gene TRBJ2-7; tentative D call: TRBD2 (6 bases). In germline, CDR1 is SGHTA, CDR2 FQGNSA. V lost 5 bases and J lost 1, with 15 bases in between. This CDR3 contains 15 residues. The CDR3 sequence: CASSGRDWRSYEQYF. The CDR3 DNA is TGTGCCAGCAGCGGCCGGGACTGGCGGTCCTACGAGCAGTACTTC.

The V call is TRBV9, the J call TRBJ1-2; 8 nucleotides line up with TRBD1. Germline CDR1 reads SGDLS; CDR2 reads YYNGEE. Germline trimming cut 1 base from V and 6 bases from J; bases unmatched to any gene: 5. CDR3 length: 14 residues. This chain's CDR3 is CASSVTGGADGYTF. The CDR3 bases are TGTGCCAGCAGCGTAACAGGGGGTGCTGATGGCTACACCTTC. Based on the CDR3 plus reference TRBV9 and TRBJ1-2, the full variable domain is DSGVTQTPKHLITATGQRVTLRCSPRSGDLSVYWYQQSLDQGLQFLIQYYNGEERAKGNILERFSAQQFPDLHSELNLSSLELGDSALYFCASSVTGGADGYTFGSGTRLTVV.

This chain links TRBV9 with TRBJ2-7; 8 positions match TRBD1. The CDR3 is 15 amino acids. Trimming took 2 bases from V and 0 from J; bases not matched to a gene: 4. Germline V gives CDR1 SGDLS, CDR2 YYNGEE. CDR3 DNA sequence: TGTGCCAGCAGCGTGCAGGGGGCAACCTCCTACGAGCAGTACTTC. As protein: CASSVQGATSYEQYF.

This chain uses TRBV7-3 with TRBJ1-1; TRBD1 matches 7 bases. V lost 5 bases to trimming and J lost 1 base; unmatched junction nucleotides: 7. This CDR3 region has 15 residues. Germline lookup yields CDR1 SGHTA and CDR2 FQGTGA. The CDR3 nucleotides read TGTGCCAGCAGCCCTCAAGGGGGCCGGAACACTGAAGCTTTCTTT. Its protein product is CASSPQGGRNTEAFF.

The rearrangement links TRBV7-2 to TRBJ2-3; D is unresolved. Germline V gene data show CDR1 as SGHTA and CDR2 as FQGNSA. This CDR3 contains 12 residues. Trimming shortened V by 4 bases and J by 0 bases, and 2 bases separated the two germline ends. The CDR3 DNA is TGTGCCAGCAGCTCTAGCACAGATACGCAGTATTTT. Protein sequence: CASSSSTDTQYF.

This chain joins TRBV7-6 and TRBJ2-7; 7 bases are a match to TRBD1. The germline V gene has CDR1 SGHVS and CDR2 FNYEAQ. V lost 7 bases and J lost 3; bases outside the gene matches: 12. The CDR3 sequence is 15 residues long. The CDR3 nucleotides read TGTGCCAGCAACCTCAACAGGGGCGTGGGCTACGAGCAGTACTTC. It translates to CASNLNRGVGYEQYF.

This CDR3 is CASSESGTGYYEQYF. The CDR3 DNA reads TGTGCCAGCAGTGAATCCGGGACAGGGTACTACGAGCAGTACTTC. The chain links TRBV2 to TRBJ2-7, with 9 bases lining up with TRBD1. Germline values: CDR1 SNHLY, CDR2 FYNNEI. This CDR3 comprises 15 residues. V was pared by 2 bases and J by 3 bases, with 5 bases of the junction left unmatched.